These 15 T cell receptor beta chains were all obtained from the same sample, sequenced in a study of T cells in women clearing cervical HPV infection. Generated by immunoSEQ multiplex PCR, the TCRdb table keeps only in-frame clones and is missing some. The specimen's table records 15,000 to 20,000 clones. Sequencing was performed on blood buffy coat. The receptor source for this set is a woman aged 18-69 years with a cervical HPV16 infection that either progressed to CIN3+ or cleared (not recorded which).

Regarding this clone: The read terminates 3 residues before the CDR3 end, so the remaining end is supplied by the germline J gene. The chain has TRBV20-1 and TRBJ2-1; 7 bases map to TRBD2. V was clipped by 0 bases and J by 8 bases; unmatched bases: 7. The CDR3 loop spans 14 amino acids. CDR1 and CDR2 from the germline V gene are DFQATT and SNEGSKA (reference sequence). CDR3 sequence: CSARDPGGYDEQFF. The CDR3 DNA, read in part, is TGCAGTGCTAGAGATCCCGGGGGGTACGATGAG.

About this clone: The CDR3 is cut off 3 residues early in the read; its end comes from the germline J gene. The rearrangement links TRBV20-1 to TRBJ1-4; 9 bases are shared with TRBD1. Germline V gene data show CDR1 as DFQATT and CDR2 as SNEGSKA (reference sequence). With 1 base clipped from V and 8 bases from J, the junction kept 5 bases outside the gene matches. The CDR3 spans 14 residues. The part of the CDR3 DNA that was read is TGCAGTGCTAGAGCCGGGACAGGGACCGAAAAA. This encodes CSARAGTGTEK. The whole CDR3 protein is CSARAGTGTEKLFF.

A word on this clone: The read ends 3 residues shy of where the CDR3 ends; the end is completed using the germline J gene. V gene TRBV19 combines with J gene TRBJ2-3, with TRBD1 as a possible D gene (6 bases). Germline CDR1 is LNHDA and CDR2 is SQIVND (reference sequence). The length of the CDR3 is 13 residues. The DNA read from the CDR3 is TGTGCCAGTAGTGTACAGGGAAATCAGCCG. Translating it yields CASSVQGNQP. The CDR3, in full, reads CASSVQGNQPQYF.

About this clone itself: The CDR3 is cut off 3 residues early in the read; its end comes from the germline J gene. The chain is built from TRBV20-1 and TRBJ2-5; the match to TRBD2 covers 7 bases. CDR1 and CDR2 from the germline V gene are DFQATT and SNEGSKA (reference sequence). V shed 3 bases, J shed 5 bases, and the junction held 9 bases outside the gene matches. The length of the CDR3 is 14 residues. The DNA read from the CDR3 is TGCAGTGCTAGCGTCGGGACTAACTTCGAGACC. This gives the protein CSASVGTNFET. The full CDR3 protein is CSASVGTNFETQYF.

Concerning this clone itself: The read finishes 3 residues shy of the CDR3 end, and the germline J gene is used to complete it. V gene TRBV4-1 combines with J gene TRBJ1-4; D is possibly TRBD1 (5 bases). CDR1 is MGHRA and CDR2 is YSYEKL in the germline V gene. CDR3 length: 16 residues. The V and J ends lost 3 bases and 4 bases respectively, with 15 bases between them. The sequenced part of the CDR3 DNA is TGCGCCAGCAGCCACTCAAGAGGGGAAGGTAATGAAAAA. It is translated as CASSHSRGEGNEK. In full, the CDR3 is CASSHSRGEGNEKLFF.

With regard to this clone: Coverage ceases 3 residues before the CDR3 finishes, and the germline J gene fills in the end. The V call is TRBV7-6, the J call TRBJ2-7; a possible D gene is TRBD1 (6 bases). The CDR3 loop spans 17 amino acids. Trimming removed 4 bases from V and 0 bases from J, with 19 bases in between. Germline CDR1 and CDR2: SGHVS and FNYEAQ. Partial CDR3 DNA: TGTGCCAGCAGCTCCAATCCACCAGGGGCCTCCTCCTACGAG. It yields the protein CASSSNPPGASSYE. The full CDR3 reads CASSSNPPGASSYEQYF.

In the case of this clone: The read gets to within 3 residues of the CDR3 end, and the germline J gene fills in the rest. This rearrangement joins TRBV5-4 to TRBJ2-3, with 8 bases aligning to TRBD1. Looked up from germline, CDR1 is SGHNT and CDR2 is YYREEE (reference sequence). V shed 4 bases, J shed 5 bases, and the junction held 6 bases outside the gene matches. The CDR3 contains 14 residues. The CDR3 here is CASSPGQGLDTQYF. The CDR3 DNA, read in part, is TGTGCCAGCAGCCCCGGACAGGGTTTAGATACG.

On this clone itself: The read terminates 3 residues before the CDR3 end, so the remaining end is supplied by the germline J gene. The chain carries TRBV18 and TRBJ2-1; 13 bases line up with TRBD2. Germline V CDR1 and CDR2: KGHSH, LQKENI. The V and J ends lost 3 bases and 2 bases, in that order; junction bases with no gene match: 4. The length of the CDR3 is 17 residues. CDR3 loop: CASSPRTSGGTYNEQFF. The DNA read from the CDR3 is TGTGCCAGCTCACCCCGGACTAGCGGGGGAACCTACAATGAG.

As for this clone: The DNA ends 3 residues before the CDR3 does, and the rest of the CDR3 is filled in from the germline J gene. The chain is built from TRBV12-3 or TRBV12-4 and TRBJ2-5, with D possibly TRBD2 on 6 matching bases. Trimming removed 0 bases from V and 5 bases from J, with 13 bases in between. The CDR3 totals 15 residues. CDR3 in amino acids: CASSLAGAGRETQYF. CDR3 bases read: TGTGCCAGCAGTTTAGCCGGGGCGGGGCGGGAGACC.

About this clone itself: The read terminates 3 residues before the CDR3 end, so the remaining end is supplied by the germline J gene. The rearrangement links TRBV4-1 to TRBJ2-4, with D unresolved. Per germline, CDR1 MGHRA and CDR2 YSYEKL. The CDR3 sequence is 17 residues long. V lost 0 bases, J lost 0 bases, and 12 bases lay in between. The CDR3 region is CASSQEGLLLAKNIQYF. Partial CDR3 DNA: TGCGCCAGCAGCCAAGAAGGGCTACTTCTAGCCAAAAACATT.

Worth noting for this clone: Coverage ceases 3 residues before the CDR3 finishes, and the germline J gene fills in the end. The rearrangement joins TRBV20-1 to TRBJ1-5; TRBD1 matches 11 bases. V trimming: 5 bases; J trimming: 1 base; junction bases outside the gene matches: 1. CDR1 and CDR2 from the germline V gene are DFQATT and SNEGSKA (reference sequence). This CDR3 has 14 amino acids. The DNA read from the CDR3 is TGCAGTGCTCGGGACAGGGGGAGCAATCAGCCC. Protein: CSARDRGSNQP. The complete CDR3 reads CSARDRGSNQPQHF.

A word on this clone: The sequence runs out 3 residues before the end of the CDR3; the remainder is reconstructed from the germline J gene. The chain combines TRBV5-6 with TRBJ2-3; D call uncertain. Looked up from germline, CDR1 is SGHDT and CDR2 is YYEEEE. The CDR3 extends over 11 amino acids. Partial CDR3 DNA: TGTGCCAGCAGCTTTAGAGAGACG. The encoded protein is CASSFRET. The complete CDR3 sequence is CASSFRETQYF.

Worth noting for this clone: From the germline J gene comes the end of the CDR3, since the read stops 3 residues before it. This rearrangement joins TRBV30 to TRBJ2-7, with D perhaps matching TRBD1 (7 bases). Trimming removed 2 bases from V and 6 bases from J, with 17 bases in between. Germline CDR1 reads GTSNPN; CDR2 reads SVGIG (reference sequence). The CDR3 consists of 14 residues. Incomplete CDR3 DNA: TGTGCCTGGAGTCTTAGGACAGGAGGGCGCGAG. Residues: CAWSLRTGGRE. The whole CDR3 region reads CAWSLRTGGREQYF.

Concerning this clone itself: The read halts 3 residues ahead of the CDR3 end, with the missing end drawn from the germline J gene. This rearrangement joins TRBV27 to TRBJ2-3, with 7 bases fitting TRBD1. The CDR3 spans 16 residues. Trimming at V came to 5 bases and at J to 0 bases, leaving 8 bases not matched to a gene. The V gene's germline CDR1 is MNHEY and CDR2 SMNVEV (reference sequence). The CDR3: CASSPRQGYSTDTQYF. The sequenced part of the CDR3 DNA is TGTGCCAGCAGTCCCCGACAGGGCTATAGCACAGATACG.

Concerning this clone: The CDR3 goes on 3 residues after the read ends, and that part is filled in from the germline J gene. The gene calls are TRBV7-3 and TRBJ1-1; 7 bases are shared with TRBD1. J was trimmed by 6 bases and V by 5 bases; bases with no gene match: 18. This CDR3 has 17 amino acids. Germline V gives CDR1 SGHTA, CDR2 FQGTGA. CDR3 DNA (partial): TGTGCCAGCAGCACCCACAGGGGCAGTACTACCGGCTCTGAA. Amino acids: CASSTHRGSTTGSE. In full, the CDR3 reads CASSTHRGSTTGSEAFF.